The 30 T cell receptor beta chains below were found in one sample sequenced in a study of breast tumors, draining lymph nodes, adjacent tissues. From the multiplex PCR reads, TCRdb called clonotypes with MiXCR, one entry per CDR3 protein. The table lists around 50,000 distinct CDR3 sequences, 20% to 25% of them singletons. Input material: breast tumor tissue. These receptors were taken from a female donor with breast cancer. Some clones in this sample may be carry-over from other donors' samples.

Only a few counts were recorded for this clonotype. This chain connects TRBV28 to TRBJ2-5; TRBD1 might be the D (5 bases). The V end was cut by 2 bases, the J end by 4 bases, with 11 bases between. Germline values: CDR1 MDHEN, CDR2 SYDVKM. The CDR3 spans 14 residues. The CDR3 loop reads CASSLRDDRETQYF. As DNA, the CDR3 is TGTGCCAGCAGTTTAAGGGATGACAGAGAGACCCAGTACTTC.

In this sample, this clonotype turned up a few times. One base away lies a much larger clone, so this may be a sequencing read error. The gene calls are TRBV4-1 and TRBJ2-7, with TRBD2 matching over 12 bases. CDR1 is MGHRA, CDR2 YSYEKL, per germline. The CDR3 is 16 amino acids. Losses at the gene ends were 2 bases for V and 4 bases for J; bases not matched to a gene: 6. The CDR3 coding sequence is TGCGCCAGCAGCCAACTATCGGGGACTAGCGGGTACGAGCAGTACTTC. Amino acid sequence: CASSQLSGTSGYEQYF.

Concerning this clonotype itself: At one of its ends the junction is not consistent with the germline gene, which may arise from a read error. The chain carries TRBV5-1 and TRBJ2-5; D remains ambiguous. The length of the CDR3 is 14 residues. Germline V gives CDR1 SGHRS, CDR2 YFSETQ. The CDR3 nucleotides are TGCACCAGCAGCTCCGGATCTTTAGGAGAGACCCAGTACTTC. This gives the protein CTSSSGSLGETQYF.

This clonotype was seen ten or more times. The CDR3 protein is CASRGAQFNQPQHF. The CDR3 bases are TGTGCCAGCAGGGGGGCGCAGTTCAATCAGCCCCAGCATTTT. V is TRBV2 and J is TRBJ1-5, with a weak D call TRBD1 (6 bases). The CDR3 sequence is 14 residues long. CDR1 SNHLY and CDR2 FYNNEI come from the germline V gene. The V end lost 6 bases, the J end lost 3 bases, and 12 bases lay between the germline ends.

At least ten counts were recorded for this clonotype. The chain is built from TRBV20-1 and TRBJ2-7; 7 bases are a match to TRBD1. Per germline, CDR1 DFQATT and CDR2 SNEGSKA (reference sequence). With V trimmed by 0 bases and J by 0 bases, 5 bases remained unmatched. This CDR3 has 15 amino acids. The DNA of the CDR3 is TGCAGTGCTAGAGATAGGGGACAGATCTCCTACGAGCAGTACTTC. Protein: CSARDRGQISYEQYF.

The chain recombines TRBV2 with TRBJ2-7; 8 positions agree with TRBD1. The germline CDR1 and CDR2 sequences are SNHLY and FYNNEI. CDR3 size: 12 residues. Trimming took 6 bases from V and 6 from J; bases not matched to a gene: 4. CDR3 amino acids: CASSRDRTEQYF. The CDR3 coding sequence is TGTGCCAGCAGCCGGGACAGGACCGAGCAGTACTTC.

The sample holds many counts of this clonotype. The chain has TRBV5-1 and TRBJ2-7, with TRBD1 matching over 7 bases. CDR1 SGHRS and CDR2 YFSETQ come from the germline V gene. This CDR3 spans 14 amino acids. Unmatched junction bases numbered 5, after V lost 5 bases and J lost 0 bases. CDR3 sequence reads: CASRQQGPSYEQYF. The CDR3 coding sequence is TGCGCCAGCAGGCAACAGGGGCCCTCCTACGAGCAGTACTTC.

This clonotype was observed once. This rearrangement joins TRBV2 to TRBJ1-2, with a weak D call TRBD1 (6 bases). This CDR3 has 12 amino acids. The germline gives CDR1 SNHLY, CDR2 FYNNEI. The V end was cut by 6 bases, the J end by 4 bases, with 9 bases between. The CDR3: CASRDSLYGYTF. The CDR3 DNA follows: TGTGCCAGCAGGGACAGTCTCTATGGCTACACCTTC.

The chain employs TRBV7-3 and TRBJ1-1; 8 bases are shared with TRBD1. Germline CDR1 SGHTA, CDR2 FQGTGA. The CDR3 sequence is 16 residues long. The ends lost 1 base at V and 1 base at J; junction bases unmatched: 5. The CDR3 DNA sequence: TGTGCCAGCAGCTTAAGCTCCGGACAGGGGAACACTGAAGCTTTCTTT. Its translation: CASSLSSGQGNTEAFF. Full variable domain (remainder filled in from reference TRBV7-3 and TRBJ1-1): GAGVSQTPSNKVTEKGKYVELRCDPISGHTALYWYRQSLGQGPEFLIYFQGTGAADDSGLPNDRFFAVRPEGSVSTLKIQRTERGDSAVYLCASSLSSGQGNTEAFFGQGTRLTVV.

At least ten counts were recorded for this clonotype. V gene TRBV27 combines with J gene TRBJ2-7, with D unclear. The ends were cut back, 5 bases at V and 3 bases at J, with 11 bases in the middle. This CDR3 has 13 amino acids. CDR1 and CDR2 (germline): MNHEY, SMNVEV (reference sequence). The CDR3 sequence: CASSARAIYEQYF. The CDR3 coding sequence is TGTGCCAGCAGTGCCCGGGCCATCTACGAGCAGTACTTC.

This clonotype was detected ten times or more. V and J are TRBV9 and TRBJ2-1; TRBD2 might be the D (6 bases). Germline V CDR1 and CDR2: SGDLS, YYNGEE. Trimming pared 0 bases from V and 9 bases from J, leaving 16 bases between. The CDR3 covers 15 residues. The CDR3: CASSVVGGISGEQFF. The CDR3 DNA follows: TGTGCCAGCAGCGTAGTAGGAGGGATAAGCGGTGAGCAGTTCTTC. Complete variable domain (other parts from reference TRBV9 and TRBJ2-1): DSGVTQTPKHLITATGQRVTLRCSPRSGDLSVYWYQQSLDQGLQFLIQYYNGEERAKGNILERFSAQQFPDLHSELNLSSLELGDSALYFCASSVVGGISGEQFFGPGTRLTVL.

This clonotype was seen at least ten times. This chain joins TRBV6-1 and TRBJ2-7, with 8 bases identical to TRBD1. Germline V gives CDR1 MNHNS, CDR2 SASEGT. This CDR3 contains 14 residues. Trimming at V came to 6 bases and at J to 6 bases, leaving 10 bases not matched to a gene. The CDR3 DNA reads as TGTGCCAGCAGCCCGGGACAGGAGTCGGGCGAGCAGTACTTC. It encodes CASSPGQESGEQYF.

This clonotype was counted a few times. The gene calls are TRBV6-6 and TRBJ2-1; 8 bases match TRBD1. CDR3 length: 15 amino acids. CDR1 MNHNY and CDR2 SVGAGI come from the germline V gene (reference sequence). V was clipped by 8 bases and J by 1 base; unmatched bases: 7. DNA of the CDR3: TGTGCCAGCGACCGGACAGGGAGTTCCTACAATGAGCAGTTCTTC. As protein: CASDRTGSSYNEQFF.

Ten or more counts support this clonotype. V gene TRBV20-1 combines with J gene TRBJ2-7, with 10 bases matching TRBD2. CDR1 is DFQATT and CDR2 is SNEGSKA in the germline V gene (reference sequence). This CDR3 has 13 amino acids. With V trimmed by 3 bases and J by 3 bases, 2 bases remained unmatched. This CDR3 is CSASQRGGYEQYF. The CDR3 bases are TGCAGTGCTAGCCAGCGGGGGGGCTACGAGCAGTACTTC.

In this sample, this clonotype turned up many times. DNA of the CDR3: TGTGCCAGCAGCTACTTTGGGCGGGGACCTCGCAATGAGCAGTTCTTC. Residues: CASSYFGRGPRNEQFF. The chain is built from TRBV11-2 and TRBJ2-1, with D tentatively TRBD2 (6 bases). V lost 4 bases and J 6 bases, leaving 19 bases between the germline ends. This CDR3 spans 16 amino acids. CDR1 SGHAT and CDR2 FQNNGV come from the germline V gene.

This clonotype was observed at least ten times. The rearrangement links TRBV7-2 to TRBJ2-7; D is perhaps TRBD2 (6 bases). The germline V gene has CDR1 SGHTA and CDR2 FQGNSA. The germline V and J ends were trimmed by 1 base and 3 bases, with 10 bases remaining between them. The CDR3 is 14 residues long. This chain's CDR3 is CASSLDPGLYEQYF. The CDR3 DNA reads TGTGCCAGCAGCTTAGATCCGGGACTCTACGAGCAGTACTTC.

This clonotype has at least ten counts. The chain joins TRBV5-1 to TRBJ2-1, with D hard to call. The CDR3 sequence is 11 residues long. Germline loops: CDR1 SGHRS, CDR2 YFSETQ. V was trimmed by 0 bases and J by 10 bases, leaving 5 bases between them. The CDR3 nucleotides read TGCGCCAGCAGCTTGGAGACAGAGCAGTTCTTC. It yields the protein CASSLETEQFF.

This clonotype was observed many times. V and J are TRBV2 and TRBJ2-1, with TRBD2 identical over 14 bases. From germline, CDR1 is SNHLY and CDR2 FYNNEI. The V segment lost 7 bases and the J segment 9 bases; nucleotides outside the gene matches: 11. The CDR3 spans 16 residues. As DNA, the CDR3 is TGTGCCAGCACGGCGTGGGGACTAGCGGGAGAATTTGAGCAGTTCTTC. Encoded protein: CASTAWGLAGEFEQFF.

About this clonotype: Just one base apart from a much larger clone, this may be a read error. The CDR3 DNA reads TGTGCCAACAGCTTCGAGTGGCTATCCACAGATACGCAGTATTTT. It encodes CANSFEWLSTDTQYF. This chain links TRBV7-2 with TRBJ2-3; no definite D call. Germline CDR1 SGHTA, CDR2 FQGNSA. This CDR3 region has 15 residues.

There are many counts of this clonotype. The genes are TRBV27 and TRBJ2-5; unclear D gene. V lost 3 bases and J lost 5, with 10 bases in between. Germline lookup yields CDR1 MNHEY and CDR2 SMNVEV (reference sequence). This CDR3 is 13 amino acids long. Here the CDR3 reads CASSLWLGETQYF. Here the CDR3 DNA reads TGTGCCAGCAGTTTGTGGTTAGGGGAGACCCAGTACTTC.

This clonotype was seen at least ten times. This chain joins TRBV6-5 and TRBJ1-3; the D is unclear. Per the germline V gene, CDR1 is MNHEY and CDR2 is SVGAGI. V shed 2 bases and J shed 4 bases, with 6 bases lying between them. The CDR3 is 13 amino acids. The CDR3 DNA sequence: TGTGCCAGCAGTTACAAAGCAGGAAACACCATATATTTT. Protein: CASSYKAGNTIYF.

This clonotype was picked up many times. The chain recombines TRBV6-1 with TRBJ1-4, with D unclear. Germline V gives CDR1 MNHNS, CDR2 SASEGT. Between the trimmed V and J ends, which lost 2 bases and 4 bases, there was a span of 14 bases. This CDR3 comprises 16 residues. DNA for the CDR3: TGTGCCAGCAGTGAAAGCAACCGGGCTCTTAATGAAAAACTGTTTTTT. Translation: CASSESNRALNEKLFF.

Points on this clonotype: One base away lies a much larger clone, so this may be a sequencing read error. The CDR3 DNA follows: TGTGCCAGTAGTACAGCTCTAACAGGGCACTATGGCTACACCTTC. This translates into CASSTALTGHYGYTF. The chain couples TRBV19 to TRBJ1-2, with D maybe TRBD1 (6 bases). V gave up 4 bases and J gave up 3 bases, with 15 bases separating them. CDR1 and CDR2 (germline): LNHDA, SQIVND (reference sequence). The CDR3 sequence is 15 residues long.

The table lists this clonotype with many counts. The chain recombines TRBV14 with TRBJ1-6; unclear D gene. Trimming stripped 1 base from V and 10 bases from J, with 23 bases between. Germline assignment: CDR1 SGHDN and CDR2 FVKESK. The CDR3 loop spans 18 amino acids. The CDR3 here is CASSQVHGIGGSGSPLHF. In nucleotides, the CDR3 is TGTGCCAGCAGCCAAGTCCATGGGATAGGAGGAAGCGGCTCACCCCTCCACTTT.

J is TRBJ1-2 and V is TRBV6-6, with D tentatively TRBD1 (6 bases). Germline values: CDR1 MNHNY, CDR2 SVGAGI (reference sequence). This CDR3 spans 15 amino acids. V lost 5 bases and J lost 0, with 13 bases in between. As DNA, the CDR3 is TGTGCCAGCAGTGAACTGGGACAAACTAACTATGGCTACACCTTC. This sequence encodes CASSELGQTNYGYTF.

This clonotype was detected many times. Here the CDR3 reads CASSRRGSGNTIYF. CDR3 nucleotides: TGTGCCAGCAGTCGGAGGGGATCAGGAAACACCATATATTTT. This chain connects TRBV2 to TRBJ1-3, with D possibly being TRBD1 (5 bases). Germline V lookup: CDR1 SNHLY, CDR2 FYNNEI. The CDR3 length is 14 residues. The V and J ends lost 5 bases and 4 bases respectively, with 12 bases between them.

This clonotype was recorded at least ten times. V is TRBV10-3 and J is TRBJ2-7; D is undetermined. This CDR3 contains 13 residues. Trimming shortened V by 4 bases and J by 1 base, and 8 bases separated the two germline ends. Germline V gives CDR1 ENHRY, CDR2 SYGVKD. CDR3 protein: CAISGQDSYEQYF. The CDR3 nucleotides read TGTGCCATCAGTGGGCAGGATTCCTACGAGCAGTACTTC.

This clonotype was counted ten times or more. The rearrangement uses TRBV14 and TRBJ2-2; D remains unclear. Germline V gene data show CDR1 as SGHDN and CDR2 as FVKESK. Trimming cost V 1 base and J 5 bases, with 8 bases left between them. The CDR3 has 14 amino acids. CDR3 nucleotides: TGTGCCAGCAGCCAAGTCCGCACTACCGGGGAGCTGTTTTTT. It specifies CASSQVRTTGELFF.

This clonotype was seen once. A much larger clonotype is one base distant, so this may be a read error. V gene TRBV27 combines with J gene TRBJ2-1, with D possibly matching TRBD1 (6 bases). The V gene's germline CDR1 is MNHEY and CDR2 SMNVEV (reference sequence). This CDR3 spans 16 amino acids. V gave up 5 bases and J gave up 5 bases, with 19 bases separating them. In nucleotides, the CDR3 is TGTGCCAGCAGTGCAACAGGGTGGGGGTTCCACAATGAGCAGTTCTTC. It translates to CASSATGWGFHNEQFF.

The table lists this clonotype with many counts. V and J are TRBV5-5 and TRBJ1-2; unclear D gene. Germline V gene sequence: CDR1 SGHKS, CDR2 YYEKEE (reference sequence). Trimming removed 0 bases from V and 2 bases from J, with 8 bases in between. The CDR3 covers 14 residues. The CDR3 protein is CASSLGGVNYGYTF. CDR3 in DNA: TGTGCCAGCAGCTTGGGGGGAGTAAACTATGGCTACACCTTC.